Sequencing of this T cell receptor beta chain was carried out in a study of blood T cell repertoires in COVID-19. For the study at large: From the United States, Italy and Spain came samples of acute and convalescent COVID-19.

Sequenced by immunoSEQ multiplex PCR; TCRdb stores in-frame clones only, minus some. The sample lists around 140,000 clones; 87% were seen once. Germline V gives CDR1 SGHAT, CDR2 FQNNGV. The V and J ends lost 0 bases and 0 bases respectively, with 11 bases between them. The CDR3 spans 16 residues. Adults between about 18 and 95 years of age took part from 24 US areas. This clonotype was sampled from a man in his 60s who had recovered from COVID-19. The rearrangement uses TRBV11-2 and TRBJ1-2; D is ambiguous. The specimen sequenced was PBMCs or T cells enriched from blood (not recorded which). The CDR3 here is CASSLDPGYTNYGYTF. The CDR3 region has the DNA TGTGCCAGCAGCTTAGATCCGGGGTATACTAACTATGGCTACACCTTC.